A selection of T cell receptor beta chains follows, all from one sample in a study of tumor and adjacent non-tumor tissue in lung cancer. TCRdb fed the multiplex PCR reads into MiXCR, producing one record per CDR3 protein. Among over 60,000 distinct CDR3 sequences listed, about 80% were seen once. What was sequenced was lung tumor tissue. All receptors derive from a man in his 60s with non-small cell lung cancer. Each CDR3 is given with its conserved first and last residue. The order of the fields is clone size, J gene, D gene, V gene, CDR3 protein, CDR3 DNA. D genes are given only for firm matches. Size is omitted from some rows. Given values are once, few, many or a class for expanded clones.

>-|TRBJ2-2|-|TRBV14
CSSSHATGELFF
TGTTCCAGCAGCCATGCAACCGGGGAGCTGTTTTTT
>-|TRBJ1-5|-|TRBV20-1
CSAREQGNLPQHF
TGCAGTGCTAGGGAACAAGGCAATTTGCCCCAGCATTTT
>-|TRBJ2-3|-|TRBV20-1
CSVTVSTDTQYF
TGCAGTGTTACCGTTAGCACAGATACGCAGTATTTT
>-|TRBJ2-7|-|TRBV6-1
CASIEPREQYF
TGTGCCAGCATAGAGCCGAGGGAGCAATACTTC
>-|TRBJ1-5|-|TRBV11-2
CATLPEQPQHF
TGTGCCACCCTACCGGAGCAGCCCCAGCATTTT
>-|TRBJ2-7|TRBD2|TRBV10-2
CASRELGRGSYEQYF
TGCGCCAGCAGAGAGCTTGGACGCGGGAGCTACGAGCAGTACTTC
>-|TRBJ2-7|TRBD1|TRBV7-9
CASSLAGQGPEQYF
TGTGCCAGCAGCTTAGCAGGACAGGGCCCCGAGCAGTACTTC
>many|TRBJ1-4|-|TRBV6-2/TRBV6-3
CASRNEKLFF
TGTGCCAGCCGCAACGAAAAACTGTTTTTT
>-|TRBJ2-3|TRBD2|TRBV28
CVSSPSGSTDTQYF
TGTGTCAGCAGTCCTAGCGGAAGCACAGATACGCAGTATTTT
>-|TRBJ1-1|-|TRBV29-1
CNASARGDTGAFF
TGCAACGCCTCGGCACGGGGGGACACTGGAGCTTTCTTT
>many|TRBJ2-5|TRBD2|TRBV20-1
CSGLVSETQYF
TGCAGCGGACTAGTATCAGAGACCCAGTACTTC
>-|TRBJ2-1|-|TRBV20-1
CSARDRVLPRNEEQFF
TGCAGTGCTAGAGATCGCGTCTTGCCCAGGAACGAAGAGCAGTTCTTC
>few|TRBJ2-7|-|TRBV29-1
CSVEEPGIVTGEQYF
TGCAGCGTTGAAGAACCGGGAATAGTGACGGGGGAGCAGTACTTC
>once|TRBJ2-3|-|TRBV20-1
CNARSLNIDTQNF
TGCAATGCTAGATCGCTCAACATAGATACGCAGAATTTT
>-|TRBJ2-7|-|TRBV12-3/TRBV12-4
CSSSLGPQYGAEHYF
TGTTCCAGCAGTTTGGGACCCCAATACGGCGCCGAGCACTACTTC
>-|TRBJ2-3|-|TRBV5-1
CASSFGSGIDTQCF
-
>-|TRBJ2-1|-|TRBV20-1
CSAYHEESSYIEQFF
TGCAGCGCTTACCACGAAGAAAGCTCCTACATTGAGCAGTTCTTC
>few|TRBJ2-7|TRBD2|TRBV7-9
CASSLSGPFEQYF
TGTGCCAGCAGCCTTAGCGGGCCGTTCGAGCAGTACTTC
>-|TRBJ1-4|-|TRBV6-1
CANSERSQNEKLFF
TGTGCCAACAGTGAACGATCCCAGAACGAAAAACTGTTTTTT
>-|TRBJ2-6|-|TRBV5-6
CASSRQRDSGANALSF
TGTGCCAGCAGCCGACAGCGAGACTCTGGGGCCAACGCCCTGAGTTTC
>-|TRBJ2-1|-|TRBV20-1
CSGLVSETQFF
TGCAGCGGACTTGTATCAGAGACCCAGTTCTTC
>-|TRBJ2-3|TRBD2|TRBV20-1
CSARVAGSIDTQYF
TGTAGTGCTCGTGTAGCGGGGAGCATAGATACGCAGTATTTT
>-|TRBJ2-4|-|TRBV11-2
CASSLTTSWRGVSKNIQYF
TGTGCTAGCAGCTTAACAACTAGCTGGAGAGGAGTATCAAAAAACATTCAGTACTTC
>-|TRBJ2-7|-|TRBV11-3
CASSLGIGTDKYEQYF
TGTGCCAGCAGCTTAGGAATTGGGACGGATAAATACGAGCAGTACTTC
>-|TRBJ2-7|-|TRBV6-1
CASSRTTGDNEQYF
TGTGCCAGCAGCCGGACTACCGGGGACAATGAGCAGTACTTC
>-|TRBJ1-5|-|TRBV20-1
CNASRDIHNQPQHF
TGCAATGCTAGTAGGGACATTCACAATCAGCCCCAGCATTTT
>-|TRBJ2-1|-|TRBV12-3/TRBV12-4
CASTLGPLYGQFF
TGTGCCAGCACTTTGGGACCTCTCTATGGGCAGTTCTTC
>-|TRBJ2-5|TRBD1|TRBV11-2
CASDFKTGVVGEKQYF
TGTGCCAGCGACTTTAAGACAGGGGTGGTGGGAGAGAAACAGTACTTC
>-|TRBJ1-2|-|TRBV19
CASNIGSSYGYTF
TGTGCCAGTAATATCGGCAGCTCCTATGGCTACACCTTC
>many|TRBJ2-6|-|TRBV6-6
CASSIGSGANVLTF
TGTGCCAGCAGCATCGGCTCTGGGGCCAACGTCCTGACTTTC
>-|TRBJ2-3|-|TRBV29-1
CSVSGSSRTGTQYF
TGCAGCGTTTCAGGGTCGTCTAGAACAGGTACGCAGTATTTT
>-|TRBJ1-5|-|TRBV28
CASSTMGGGSQPQHF
TGTGCCAGCTCGACGATGGGGGGGGGCAGCCAGCCCCAGCATTTT
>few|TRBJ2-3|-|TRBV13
CVSSQTGTSTDTQYF
TGTGTCAGCAGCCAGACTGGAACTAGCACAGATACGCAGTATTTT
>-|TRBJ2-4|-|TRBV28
CVTRGEALSAIQYF
TGTGTCACCCGGGGCGAGGCATTGTCCGCCATTCAGTACTTC
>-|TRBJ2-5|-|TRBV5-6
CASSYSIGFFWGEETQYF
TGTGCAAGCAGCTACAGTATCGGGTTTTTTTGGGGAGAAGAGACCCAGTACTTC
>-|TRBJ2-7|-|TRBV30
CACSRSSPDGEQYF
TGTGCCTGCAGTAGGAGTTCACCCGATGGCGAGCAGTACTTC
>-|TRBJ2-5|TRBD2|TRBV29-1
CSARSGSQETQYF
TGCAGCGCTCGTAGCGGGTCCCAAGAGACCCAGTACTTT
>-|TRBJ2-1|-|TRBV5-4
CASSPGRRQRIGNEQFF
TGTGCCAGCAGTCCCGGGAGACGACAGAGGATCGGCAATGAGCAGTTCTTC
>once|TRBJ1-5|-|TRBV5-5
CASSLVGGDSNHPQHF
TGTGCCAGCAGCTTGGTCGGGGGTGACAGCAATCATCCCCAGCATTTT
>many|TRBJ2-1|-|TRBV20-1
CSARDSTGRLNEQFF
TGCAGTGCTAGAGATTCAACAGGGCGGTTAAATGAGCAGTTCTTC
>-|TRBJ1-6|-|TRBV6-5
CASIFLGGSYNSPLNF
TGTGCCAGCATTTTTCTCGGGGGCTCCTATAATTCACCCCTCAACTTT
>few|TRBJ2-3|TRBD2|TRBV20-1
CSVSVILAEWTDTQYF
TGCAGTGTCTCTGTGATACTAGCGGAATGGACAGATACGCAGTATTTT
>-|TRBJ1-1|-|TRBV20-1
CSTSEERVFF
TGCAGTACTAGTGAGGAGAGAGTTTTCTTT
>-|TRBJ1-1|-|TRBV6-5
CASSYHGVRVSLNSGAFF
TGTGCCAGCAGTTACCACGGCGTCCGGGTCAGCTTGAACAGTGGAGCTTTCTTT